This T cell receptor (beta chain) was sequenced in a study of control samples from healthy donors and cancer patients. Repertoires were generated with immunoSEQ multiplex PCR, while TCRdb's copy carries only in-frame clones and drops some. The sample lists 150,000 to 200,000 clones, approximately 94% seen once, with about 1.4% in the top ten. There are 13 residues in the CDR3. CDR1 is SQVTM and CDR2 is ANQGSEA in the germline V gene. Trimming stripped 5 bases from V and 2 bases from J, with 9 bases between. V gene TRBV29-1 combines with J gene TRBJ1-4, with TRBD1 as a possible D gene (5 bases). The sequence derives from a man aged 30 to 45 in good health. Sequencing was performed on blood. CDR3 in DNA: TGCAGCGTTTTGGGGCCCACTAATGAAAAACTGTTTTTT. As protein: CSVLGPTNEKLFF.